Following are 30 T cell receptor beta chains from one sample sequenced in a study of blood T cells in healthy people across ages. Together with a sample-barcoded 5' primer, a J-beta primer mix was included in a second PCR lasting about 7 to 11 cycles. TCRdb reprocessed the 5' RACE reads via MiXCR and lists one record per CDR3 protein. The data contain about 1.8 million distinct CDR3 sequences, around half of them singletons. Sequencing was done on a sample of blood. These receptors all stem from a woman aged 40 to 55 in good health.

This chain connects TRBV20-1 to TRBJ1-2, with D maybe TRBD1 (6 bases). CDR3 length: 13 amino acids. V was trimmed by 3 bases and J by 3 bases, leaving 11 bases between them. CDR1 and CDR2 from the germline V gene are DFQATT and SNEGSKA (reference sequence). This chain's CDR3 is CSASNRADYGYTF. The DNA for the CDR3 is TGCAGTGCTAGCAACAGGGCAGACTATGGCTACACCTTC.

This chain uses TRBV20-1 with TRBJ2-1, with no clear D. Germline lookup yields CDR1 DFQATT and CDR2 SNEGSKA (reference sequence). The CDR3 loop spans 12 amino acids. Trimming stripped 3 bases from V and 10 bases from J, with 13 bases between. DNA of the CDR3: TGCAGTGCTAGGGACCCGAAATACGAGCAGTTCTTC. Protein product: CSARDPKYEQFF.

This CDR3 is CASSYPRVGERYEQFF. The CDR3 DNA reads TGTGCCAGCAGTTACCCCCGTGTGGGGGAGAGGTATGAGCAGTTCTTC. The J gene is TRBJ2-1, the V gene TRBV28; D tentatively fits TRBD1 or TRBD2 (5 bases each). V lost 4 bases to trimming and J lost 8 bases, with 21 bases between them. This CDR3 is 16 amino acids long. Germline values: CDR1 MDHEN, CDR2 SYDVKM.

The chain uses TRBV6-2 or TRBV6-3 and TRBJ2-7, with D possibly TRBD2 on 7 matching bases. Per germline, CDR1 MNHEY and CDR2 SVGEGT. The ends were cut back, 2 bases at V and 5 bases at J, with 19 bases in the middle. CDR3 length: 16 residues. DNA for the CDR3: TGTGCCAGCAGTTACCTTCCCGGGGGGCTTGATGACGAGCAGTACTTC. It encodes CASSYLPGGLDDEQYF.

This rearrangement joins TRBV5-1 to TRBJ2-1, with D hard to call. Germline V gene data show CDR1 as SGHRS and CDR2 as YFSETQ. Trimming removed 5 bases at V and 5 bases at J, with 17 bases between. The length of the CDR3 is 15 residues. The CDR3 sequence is CASRLDTGEHNEQFF. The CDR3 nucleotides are TGCGCCAGCAGGTTAGACACCGGAGAACACAATGAGCAGTTCTTC.

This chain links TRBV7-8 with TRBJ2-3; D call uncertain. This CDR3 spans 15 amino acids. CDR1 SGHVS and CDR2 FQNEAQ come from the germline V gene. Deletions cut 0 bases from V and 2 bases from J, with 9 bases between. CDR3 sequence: CASSLASKNTDTQYF. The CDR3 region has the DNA TGTGCCAGCAGCTTAGCGAGCAAAAACACAGATACGCAGTATTTT.

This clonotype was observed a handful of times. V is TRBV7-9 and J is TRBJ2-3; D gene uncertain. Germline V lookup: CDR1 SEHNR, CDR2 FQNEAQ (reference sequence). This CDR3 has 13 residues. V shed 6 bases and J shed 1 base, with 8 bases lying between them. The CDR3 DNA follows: TGTGCCAGCAGTCCATTCGGCACAGATACGCAGTATTTT. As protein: CASSPFGTDTQYF. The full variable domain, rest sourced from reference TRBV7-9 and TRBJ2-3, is DTGVSQNPRHKITKRGQNVTFRCDPISEHNRLYWYRQTLGQGPEFLTYFQNEAQLEKSRLLSDRFSAERPKGSFSTLEIQRTEQGDSAMYLCASSPFGTDTQYFGPGTRLTVL.

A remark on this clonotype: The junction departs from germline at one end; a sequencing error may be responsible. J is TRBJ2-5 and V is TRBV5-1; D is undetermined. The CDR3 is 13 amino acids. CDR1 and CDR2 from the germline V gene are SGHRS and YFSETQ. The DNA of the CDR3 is TGTGCCAGCAGTGTATCACAGCAAGAGACCCAGTACTTC. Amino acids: CASSVSQQETQYF.

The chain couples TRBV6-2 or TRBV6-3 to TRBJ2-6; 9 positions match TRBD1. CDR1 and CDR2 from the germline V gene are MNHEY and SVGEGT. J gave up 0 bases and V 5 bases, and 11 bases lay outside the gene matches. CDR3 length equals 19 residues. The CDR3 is CASSLHTGTGLSGANVLTF. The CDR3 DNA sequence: TGTGCCAGCAGTCTCCACACCGGGACAGGGCTCTCTGGGGCCAACGTCCTGACTTTC.

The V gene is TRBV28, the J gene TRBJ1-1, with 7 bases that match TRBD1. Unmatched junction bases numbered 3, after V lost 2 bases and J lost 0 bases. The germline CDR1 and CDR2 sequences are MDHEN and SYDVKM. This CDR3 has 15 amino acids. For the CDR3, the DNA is TGTGCCAGCAGTTTAGGGACAGCGATGAACACTGAAGCTTTCTTT. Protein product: CASSLGTAMNTEAFF.

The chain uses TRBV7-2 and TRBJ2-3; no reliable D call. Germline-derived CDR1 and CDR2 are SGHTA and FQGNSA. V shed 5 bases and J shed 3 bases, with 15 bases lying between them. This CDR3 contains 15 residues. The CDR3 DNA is TGTGCCAGCAGCCCAATAGGGTTTGGGACAGATACGCAGTATTTT. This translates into CASSPIGFGTDTQYF.

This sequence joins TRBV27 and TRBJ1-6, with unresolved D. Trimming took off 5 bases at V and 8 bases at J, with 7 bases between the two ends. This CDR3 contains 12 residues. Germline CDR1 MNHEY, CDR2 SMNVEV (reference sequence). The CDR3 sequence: CASSPLHSPLHF. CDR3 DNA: TGTGCCAGCAGTCCCCTCCATTCACCCCTCCACTTT.

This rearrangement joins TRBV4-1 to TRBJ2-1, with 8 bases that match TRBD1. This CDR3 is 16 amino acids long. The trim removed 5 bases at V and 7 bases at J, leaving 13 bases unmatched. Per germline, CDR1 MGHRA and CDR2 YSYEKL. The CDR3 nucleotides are TGCGCCAGCAGCACTCTAGGGACAGGAATTTTAAATGAGCAGTTCTTC. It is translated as CASSTLGTGILNEQFF.

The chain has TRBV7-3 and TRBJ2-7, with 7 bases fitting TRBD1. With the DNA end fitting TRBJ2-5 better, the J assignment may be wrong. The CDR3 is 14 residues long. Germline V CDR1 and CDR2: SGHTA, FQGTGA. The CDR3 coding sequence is TGTGCCAGCAGCCCCACAGGGGCAGCGGAGACCCAGTACTTC. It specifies CASSPTGAAETQYF.

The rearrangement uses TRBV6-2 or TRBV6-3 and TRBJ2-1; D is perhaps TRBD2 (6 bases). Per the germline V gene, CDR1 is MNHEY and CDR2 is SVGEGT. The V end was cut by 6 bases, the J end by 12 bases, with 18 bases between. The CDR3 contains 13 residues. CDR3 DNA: TGTGCCAGCAGCCACGGGTGGTCGGGGGTGCAGTTCTTC. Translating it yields CASSHGWSGVQFF.

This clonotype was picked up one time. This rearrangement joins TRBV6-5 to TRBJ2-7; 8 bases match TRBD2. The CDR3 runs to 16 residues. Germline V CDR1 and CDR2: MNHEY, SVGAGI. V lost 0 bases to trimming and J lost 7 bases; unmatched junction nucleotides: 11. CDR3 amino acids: CASSYSGGGNHNEQYF. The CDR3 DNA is TGTGCCAGCAGTTACTCCGGCGGGGGGAATCACAATGAGCAGTACTTC.

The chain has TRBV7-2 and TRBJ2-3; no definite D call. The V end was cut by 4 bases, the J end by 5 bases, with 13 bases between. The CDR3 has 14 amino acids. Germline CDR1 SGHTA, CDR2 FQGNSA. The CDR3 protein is CASSSHARGDTQYF. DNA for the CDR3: TGTGCCAGCAGCTCCCATGCCCGAGGAGATACGCAGTATTTT.

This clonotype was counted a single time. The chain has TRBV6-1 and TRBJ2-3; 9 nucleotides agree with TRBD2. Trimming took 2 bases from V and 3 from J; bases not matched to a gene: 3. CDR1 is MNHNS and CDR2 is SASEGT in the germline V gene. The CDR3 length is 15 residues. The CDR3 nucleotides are TGTGCCAGCAGTGAATCTAGCGGGGTGACAGATACGCAGTATTTT. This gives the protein CASSESSGVTDTQYF.

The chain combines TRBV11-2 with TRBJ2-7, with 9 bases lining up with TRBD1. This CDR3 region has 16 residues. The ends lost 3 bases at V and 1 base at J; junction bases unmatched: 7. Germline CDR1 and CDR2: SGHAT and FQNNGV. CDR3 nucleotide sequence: TGTGCCAGCAGCTTTGCGGGACAGGGCCAATCCTACGAGCAGTACTTC. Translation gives CASSFAGQGQSYEQYF.

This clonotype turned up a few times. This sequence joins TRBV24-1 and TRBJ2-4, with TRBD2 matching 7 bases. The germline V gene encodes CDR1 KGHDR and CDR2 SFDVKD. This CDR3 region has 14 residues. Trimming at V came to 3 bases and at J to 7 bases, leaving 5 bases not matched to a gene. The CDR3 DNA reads TGTGCCACCAGTGATACCGTCGGGAGGAACATTCAGTACTTC. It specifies CATSDTVGRNIQYF.

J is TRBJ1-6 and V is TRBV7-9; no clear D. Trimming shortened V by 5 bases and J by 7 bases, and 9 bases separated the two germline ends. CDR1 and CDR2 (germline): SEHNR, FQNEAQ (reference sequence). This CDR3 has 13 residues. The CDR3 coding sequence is TGTGCCAGCAGCGTTATTGACAATTCACCCCTCCACTTT. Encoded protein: CASSVIDNSPLHF.

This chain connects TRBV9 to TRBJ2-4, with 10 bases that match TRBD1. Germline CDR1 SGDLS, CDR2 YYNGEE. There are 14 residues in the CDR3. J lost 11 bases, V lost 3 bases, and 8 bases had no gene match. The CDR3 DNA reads TGTGCCAGCAGCGCCGGGACAGGGGTAGGACTTCAGTACTTC. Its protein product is CASSAGTGVGLQYF.

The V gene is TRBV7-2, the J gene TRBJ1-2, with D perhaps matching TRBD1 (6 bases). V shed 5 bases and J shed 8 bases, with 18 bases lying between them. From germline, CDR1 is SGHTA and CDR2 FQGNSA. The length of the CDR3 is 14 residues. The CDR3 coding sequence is TGTGCCAGCAGCCTCGAGGGGGGTTTGGGAGGCTACACCTTC. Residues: CASSLEGGLGGYTF.

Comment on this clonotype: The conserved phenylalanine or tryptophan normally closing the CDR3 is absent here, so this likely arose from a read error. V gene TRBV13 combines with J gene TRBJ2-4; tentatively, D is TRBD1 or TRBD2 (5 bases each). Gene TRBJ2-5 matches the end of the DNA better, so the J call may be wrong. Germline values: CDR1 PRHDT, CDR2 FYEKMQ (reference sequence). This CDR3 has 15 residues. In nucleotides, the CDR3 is TGTGCCAGCAGCTTAGTCGAGGGGCCAAAAGAGACCCAGTACTCC. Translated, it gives CASSLVEGPKETQYS.

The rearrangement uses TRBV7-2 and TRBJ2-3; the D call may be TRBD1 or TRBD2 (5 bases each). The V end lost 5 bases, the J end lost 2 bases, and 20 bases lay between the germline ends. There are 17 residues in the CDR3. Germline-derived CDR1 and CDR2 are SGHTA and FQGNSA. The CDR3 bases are TGTGCCAGCAGCAAAAAAGTACGGACGGGACCCACAGATACGCAGTATTTT. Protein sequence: CASSKKVRTGPTDTQYF. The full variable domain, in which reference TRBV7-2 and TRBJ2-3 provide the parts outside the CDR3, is GAGVSQSPSNKVTEKGKDVELRCDPISGHTALYWYRQSLGQGLEFLIYFQGNSAPDKSGLPSDRFSAERTGGSVSTLTIQRTQQEDSAVYLCASSKKVRTGPTDTQYFGPGTRLTVL.

The CDR3, as DNA: TGTGCCAGCAGTTACTCGACGAGATCCGACGAGCAGTACTTC. This translates into CASSYSTRSDEQYF. The chain carries TRBV6-2 or TRBV6-3 and TRBJ2-7; D ambiguous. The CDR3 totals 14 residues. Trimming pared 0 bases from V and 5 bases from J, leaving 11 bases between. The V gene's germline CDR1 is MNHEY and CDR2 SVGEGT.

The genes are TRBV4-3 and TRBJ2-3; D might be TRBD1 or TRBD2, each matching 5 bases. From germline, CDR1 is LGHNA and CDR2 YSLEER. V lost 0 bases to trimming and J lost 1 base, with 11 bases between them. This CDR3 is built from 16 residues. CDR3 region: CASSQDSGARTDTQYF. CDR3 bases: TGCGCCAGCAGCCAAGATTCCGGGGCCCGCACAGATACGCAGTATTTT.

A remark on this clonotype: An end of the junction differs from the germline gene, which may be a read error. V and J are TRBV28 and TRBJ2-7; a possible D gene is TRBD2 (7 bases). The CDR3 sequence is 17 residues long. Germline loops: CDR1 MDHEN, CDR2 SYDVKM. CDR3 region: CASSLNRLRGGSSEQYF. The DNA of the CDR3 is TGTGCCAGCAGTTTAAACCGTCTGAGGGGGGGATCCTCCGAGCAGTACTTC.

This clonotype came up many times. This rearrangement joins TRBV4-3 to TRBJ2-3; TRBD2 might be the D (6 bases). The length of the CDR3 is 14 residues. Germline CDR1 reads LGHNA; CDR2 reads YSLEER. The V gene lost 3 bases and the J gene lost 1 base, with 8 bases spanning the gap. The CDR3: CASSQGGRTDTQYF. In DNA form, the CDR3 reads TGCGCCAGCAGCCAGGGGGGACGCACAGATACGCAGTATTTT.

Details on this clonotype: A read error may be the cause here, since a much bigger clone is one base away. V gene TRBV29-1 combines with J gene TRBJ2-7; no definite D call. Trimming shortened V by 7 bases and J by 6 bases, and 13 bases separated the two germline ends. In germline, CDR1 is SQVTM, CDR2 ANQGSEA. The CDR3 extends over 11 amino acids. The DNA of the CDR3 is TGCAGCGGCCAGACCCGTGGCGAGCAGTACTTC. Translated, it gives CSGQTRGEQYF.